The 26 T cell receptor beta chains below were found in one sample sequenced in a study of read filtering for tumor transcriptome and immune sequencing. The library was built from around 0.4 ug RNA with molecular barcoded adaptors for alpha/delta and beta/gamma chains. TCRdb ran MiXCR on the reads and lists one entry per CDR3 protein. The sample carries fewer than 75,000 distinct CDR3 sequences, 20% to 25% recorded once. Sample: a population of CD138-negative cells sorted from bone marrow. Every receptor here comes from a donor at least 40 years old with multiple myeloma.

Details on this clonotype: The CDR3 carries no conserved terminal phenylalanine or tryptophan, so it likely arises from a read error. V usage is TRBV6-5 and J usage is TRBJ1-3; 7 bases are shared with TRBD1. CDR3 length equals 17 residues. Germline assignment: CDR1 MNHEY and CDR2 SVGAGI. The CDR3 region has the DNA TGTGCTAGCACCACTGACGGCCGGGACAGAGGGGGAAACACCATATATTAT. It encodes CASTTDGRDRGGNTIYY.

At least ten counts were recorded for this clonotype. The chain uses TRBV20-1 and TRBJ2-1; 9 nucleotides align to TRBD1. Germline CDR1 and CDR2: DFQATT and SNEGSKA (reference sequence). CDR3 size: 15 residues. The CDR3 coding sequence is TGCAGCGTCAGCCCTCTAGACAGGGGGTTGAGTGAGCAGTTCTTC. Translating gives CSVSPLDRGLSEQFF.

Concerning this clonotype itself: It is likely a read error, because the conserved phenylalanine at the end of the CDR3 is missing. The chain has TRBV12-3 or TRBV12-4 and TRBJ2-6; D may be TRBD1 (5 bases). CDR3 length equals 17 residues. V dropped 2 bases and J dropped 0 bases, with 11 bases sitting between them. CDR3 nucleotides: TGTGCCAGCAGTTTAACCAGGGTTAGCTCTGGGGCCAACGTCCTGACTTCC. As protein: CASSLTRVSSGANVLTS.

By share, this clonotype counts as medium-sized. The chain uses TRBV5-1 and TRBJ1-1, with D unclear. The V end lost 3 bases, the J end lost 3 bases, and 12 bases lay between the germline ends. Looked up from germline, CDR1 is SGHRS and CDR2 is YFSETQ. There are 14 residues in the CDR3. The chain's CDR3 is CASSSAGGYTEAFF. The CDR3 bases are TGCGCCAGCAGCTCGGCAGGAGGCTACACTGAAGCTTTCTTT.

This clonotype was found many times. This CDR3 reads CASSYRLEAEQYF. The CDR3 DNA reads TGTGCCAGTAGTTACCGACTAGAGGCCGAGCAGTACTTC. The chain links TRBV19 to TRBJ2-7, with D possibly TRBD2 on 6 matching bases. This CDR3 has 13 residues. Trimming shortened V by 5 bases and J by 6 bases, and 14 bases separated the two germline ends. Looked up from germline, CDR1 is LNHDA and CDR2 is SQIVND (reference sequence).

This clonotype has a count of ten or more. The rearrangement uses TRBV28 and TRBJ2-2; D gene ambiguous. Per germline, CDR1 MDHEN and CDR2 SYDVKM. This CDR3 spans 13 amino acids. V was clipped by 4 bases and J by 2 bases, with 5 bases between them. This chain's CDR3 is CASSSTNTGELFF. In DNA form, the CDR3 reads TGTGCCAGCAGTTCCACAAACACCGGGGAGCTGTTTTTT.

This clonotype is large (0.1 to 1%). This chain connects TRBV28 to TRBJ2-7, with 11 nucleotides matching TRBD2. CDR3 length: 19 residues. Trimming at V came to 2 bases and at J to 0 bases, leaving 12 bases not matched to a gene. The V gene's germline CDR1 is MDHEN and CDR2 SYDVKM. CDR3 region: CASSLALAGELGPSYEQYF. DNA of the CDR3: TGTGCCAGCAGTTTAGCACTAGCGGGGGAATTGGGTCCCTCCTACGAGCAGTACTTC.

This clonotype is deemed medium-sized. This sequence joins TRBV7-9 and TRBJ2-1; the match to TRBD1 covers 8 bases. The CDR3 totals 14 residues. Germline V gives CDR1 SEHNR, CDR2 FQNEAQ (reference sequence). J was trimmed by 8 bases and V by 8 bases; bases with no gene match: 11. The CDR3 region is CASSPRDRFDEQFF. CDR3 nucleotides: TGTGCCAGCTCTCCCCGGGACAGGTTCGATGAGCAGTTCTTC.

This clonotype was seen more than once but under ten times. This chain joins TRBV2 and TRBJ2-2, with TRBD2 matching 7 bases. From germline, CDR1 is SNHLY and CDR2 FYNNEI. This CDR3 spans 14 amino acids. Unmatched junction bases numbered 6, after V lost 7 bases and J lost 4 bases. In DNA, the CDR3 is TGTGCCAGCACCCTTGCGGGGGTCACCGGGGAGCTGTTTTTT. This encodes CASTLAGVTGELFF.

In this sample, this clonotype turned up many times. The chain carries TRBV7-9 and TRBJ2-3, with 10 bases fitting TRBD1. Losses at the gene ends were 2 bases for V and 6 bases for J; bases not matched to a gene: 5. This CDR3 region has 15 residues. Germline values: CDR1 SEHNR, CDR2 FQNEAQ (reference sequence). The CDR3 coding sequence is TGTGCCAGCAGCTTAAGGACAGGGGGAGAGGATACGCAGTATTTT. Translating it yields CASSLRTGGEDTQYF.

Comments on this clonotype: This could be a read error, since a much larger clone is one nucleotide away. The chain joins TRBV15 to TRBJ2-5; TRBD2 might be the D (6 bases). The germline CDR1 and CDR2 sequences are LNHNV and YYDKDF (reference sequence). This CDR3 spans 13 amino acids. V lost 1 base, J lost 9 bases, and 12 bases lay in between. CDR3 sequence: CATSRALGEAQYF. As DNA, the CDR3 is TGTGCCACCAGCAGAGCTCTAGGGGAGGCCCAGTACTTC.

This clonotype was found a few times. This may arise from a read error, as a much more abundant clone is one base away. The CDR3 end shows no conserved phenylalanine or tryptophan, and so a read error is likely. This sequence joins TRBV10-3 and TRBJ1-2, with TRBD1 matching 7 bases. V dropped 5 bases and J dropped 5; count of bases not matched to a gene: 5. The CDR3 runs 13 residues. Germline CDR1 is ENHRY and CDR2 is SYGVKD. CDR3 coding DNA: TGTGCCATCAGTACCGGGACAGCTTATGGCTACACCTAC. It translates to CAISTGTAYGYTY.

This clonotype was detected many times. This sequence joins TRBV20-1 and TRBJ2-7; TRBD2 is a possible D gene (7 bases). The CDR3 length is 16 residues. Germline values: CDR1 DFQATT, CDR2 SNEGSKA (reference sequence). Trimming pared 3 bases from V and 1 base from J, leaving 19 bases between. CDR3: CSASDFGGPKSYEQYF. The CDR3 coding sequence is TGCAGTGCTAGCGATTTCGGGGGGCCGAAATCCTACGAGCAGTACTTC.

This clonotype has ten or more counts. The rearrangement uses TRBV7-6 and TRBJ2-1; D ambiguous. The CDR3 has 16 amino acids. CDR1 is SGHVS, CDR2 FNYEAQ, per germline. Trimming left V 5 bases short and J 0 bases short, with 14 bases between. CDR3 region: CASSRSTPSSYNEQFF. The CDR3 DNA sequence: TGTGCCAGCAGCCGTTCGACACCGAGCTCCTACAATGAGCAGTTCTTC. Full variable domain (rest looked up from reference TRBV7-6 and TRBJ2-1): GAGVSQSPRYKVTKRGQDVALRCDPISGHVSLYWYRQALGQGPEFLTYFNYEAQQDKSGLPNDRFSAERPEGSISTLTIQRTEQRDSAMYRCASSRSTPSSYNEQFFGPGTRLTVL.

A word on this clonotype: A much larger clone differs from this one at a single base, so this may be a read error. The V gene is TRBV6-2 or TRBV6-3, the J gene TRBJ2-2, with D possibly TRBD2 on 5 matching bases. CDR1 and CDR2 from the germline V gene are MNHEY and SVGEGT. CDR3 length: 12 residues. The CDR3 bases are TGTGCCAGCAGTTACTCCTCCGGGGAGCTGTCTTTT. It codes for CASSYSSGELSF.

Note on this clonotype: A much larger clone sits a single nucleotide away, making a read error possible. V gene TRBV5-1 combines with J gene TRBJ2-7; D might be TRBD1 or TRBD2, each matching 6 bases. The germline CDR1 and CDR2 sequences are SGHRS and YFSETQ. The CDR3 has 15 amino acids. The CDR3 DNA reads as TGCGCCAGCAGCTTGGTGGGGGGCCCTACCTACGGGCAGTACTTC. Amino acids: CASSLVGGPTYGQYF.

This clonotype was detected only a few times. This chain connects TRBV18 to TRBJ2-5, with 10 bases aligning to TRBD1. Trimming removed 2 bases from V and 12 bases from J; junction bases left unmatched: 9. Germline CDR1 KGHSH, CDR2 LQKENI. The CDR3 is 14 amino acids. CDR3 loop: CASSPTEIGTGEYF. CDR3 DNA: TGTGCCAGCTCACCAACCGAAATCGGGACAGGGGAGTACTTC.

This clonotype was counted a single time. This could be a read error, since a much larger clone is one nucleotide away. The CDR3 DNA sequence: TGTGCCAGCAGCTTGTTCCTTGTAAGCAGGGCCTACAATGAGCAGTTCTTC. This sequence encodes CASSLFLVSRAYNEQFF. This rearrangement joins TRBV5-6 to TRBJ2-1; perhaps TRBD1 as D (5 bases). In germline, CDR1 is SGHDT, CDR2 YYEEEE. CDR3 length: 17 residues. Trimming stripped 1 base from V and 2 bases from J, with 16 bases between.

In this sample, this clonotype turned up many times. J is TRBJ2-1 and V is TRBV12-3 or TRBV12-4, with 12 bases aligning to TRBD1. This CDR3 comprises 18 residues. V lost 7 bases, J lost 0 bases, and 10 bases stayed unmatched. DNA of the CDR3: TGTGCCAGCACTAGGGGACAGGGGGCTTCCCGCTCCTACAATGAGCAGTTCTTC. It specifies CASTRGQGASRSYNEQFF.

About this clonotype itself: Mismatch with germline at one junction end may stem from a read error. The chain couples TRBV6-1 to TRBJ2-2; tentatively, D is TRBD1 or TRBD2 (6 bases each). This CDR3 contains 14 residues. Germline CDR1 is MNHNS and CDR2 is SASEGT. The CDR3 sequence is CASMAGQFGGEPFF. The CDR3 bases are TGTGCCAGCATGGCCGGACAGTTCGGCGGGGAGCCGTTTTTT.

Many counts were recorded for this clonotype. The chain employs TRBV12-3 or TRBV12-4 and TRBJ2-7; D possibly corresponds to TRBD2 (6 bases). This CDR3 contains 15 residues. The ends were cut back, 6 bases at V and 1 base at J, with 16 bases in the middle. CDR3 sequence: CASSTLAGPSYEQYF. In nucleotides, the CDR3 is TGTGCCAGCAGCACCCTCGCGGGGCCTTCCTACGAGCAGTACTTC.

The sample holds many counts of this clonotype. V gene TRBV5-1 combines with J gene TRBJ2-7; no clear D. V was cut by 0 bases and J by 2 bases, with 12 bases left in between. Germline V gene sequence: CDR1 SGHRS, CDR2 YFSETQ. CDR3 length: 15 residues. The CDR3 loop reads CASSLEPPGAYEQYF. In DNA form, the CDR3 reads TGCGCCAGCAGCTTGGAACCGCCAGGAGCCTACGAGCAGTACTTC. Using reference TRBV5-1 and TRBJ2-7 for the parts outside the CDR3, the full variable domain is KAGVTQTPRYLIKTRGQQVTLSCSPISGHRSVSWYQQTPGQGLQFLFEYFSETQRNKGNFPGRFSGRQFSNSRSEMNVSTLELGDSALYLCASSLEPPGAYEQYFGPGTRLTVT.

This clonotype was picked up many times. V and J are TRBV2 and TRBJ2-2; D is perhaps TRBD1 or TRBD2 (6 bases each). The CDR3 is 14 residues long. V was clipped by 1 base and J by 4 bases, with 7 bases between them. The germline gives CDR1 SNHLY, CDR2 FYNNEI. The CDR3 is CASSEEGGTGELFF. In nucleotides, the CDR3 is TGTGCCAGCAGTGAAGAGGGGGGCACCGGGGAGCTGTTTTTT.

On this clonotype itself: It may be a read error: a sequence one base away is much more abundant. This chain's CDR3 is CASSERVGDNQPQRF. CDR3 in DNA: TGTGCCAGCAGCGAGAGGGTTGGGGACAATCAGCCCCAGCGTTTT. This chain joins TRBV11-2 and TRBJ1-5; weak D call: TRBD1 (6 bases). Per germline, CDR1 SGHAT and CDR2 FQNNGV. The CDR3 is made up of 15 amino acids.

This clonotype was counted many times. The rearrangement links TRBV28 to TRBJ2-3; D ambiguous. Trimming shortened V by 8 bases and J by 1 base, and 10 bases separated the two germline ends. This CDR3 comprises 13 residues. The germline CDR1 and CDR2 sequences are MDHEN and SYDVKM. The CDR3 sequence: CASRLPGTDTQYF. For the CDR3, the DNA is TGTGCCAGCCGACTTCCAGGCACAGATACGCAGTATTTT.

In this sample, this clonotype is medium-sized. The rearrangement joins TRBV7-6 to TRBJ1-1; D might be TRBD1 (5 bases). The CDR3 length is 16 residues. V lost 1 base and J lost 1, with 13 bases in between. Germline CDR1 SGHVS, CDR2 FNYEAQ. This CDR3 is CASSLVRGRGNTEAFF. The CDR3, as DNA: TGTGCCAGCAGCTTAGTAAGGGGTCGGGGGAACACTGAAGCTTTCTTT.